A selection of T cell receptor beta chains follows, all from one sample in a study of T-cell memory formation after mild COVID-19. TCRdb passed the 5' RACE reads through MiXCR, listing each CDR3 protein once. The profile covers 190,000 or so distinct CDR3 sequences, with roughly a fifth appearing a single time and under 25% taken by the ten largest. The sample consisted of PBMCs or a T cell subset sorted from them (not recorded which). These receptor sequences come from an adult woman who had mild COVID-19 (a few samples of this study predate the infection). Cell type and time point are not known. Both conserved end residues are part of each CDR3. D genes are given only for firm matches. Clone size is stated in some rows and not others, as once, few, many or a class when expanded.

cdr3_aa cdr3_nt j_call v_call clone_size d_call
CASSSPYNEQFF TGTGCCAGCAGTTCCCCATACAATGAGCAGTTCTTC TRBJ2-1 TRBV27 many NA
CASSPTGAKYYEQYF TGTGCCAGCAGCCCGACAGGGGCTAAGTACTACGAGCAGTACTTC TRBJ2-7 TRBV7-9 NA TRBD1
CSVEVPRDTEAFF TGCAGCGTTGAAGTGCCCCGCGACACTGAAGCTTTCTTT TRBJ1-1 TRBV29-1 NA NA
CASSHGGGDYEQYF TGCGCCAGCAGCCACGGGGGAGGGGATTACGAGCAGTACTTC TRBJ2-7 TRBV5-1 NA TRBD2
CAISQNAYEQYF TGTGCCATCAGTCAGAATGCCTACGAGCAGTACTTC TRBJ2-7 TRBV10-3 NA NA
CASSLVGVEAFF TGCGCCAGCAGCTTGGTGGGCGTTGAAGCTTTCTTT TRBJ1-1 TRBV5-1 few NA
CASSLARQGANTGELFF TGTGCCAGCAGCTTAGCCCGACAGGGGGCGAACACCGGGGAGCTGTTTTTT TRBJ2-2 TRBV7-6 few TRBD1
CASSESFNQETQYF TGTGCCAGCAGTGAAAGCTTCAACCAAGAGACCCAGTACTTC TRBJ2-5 TRBV2 once NA
CASSPLPAFTYNEQFF TGTGCCAGCAGTCCCCTGCCAGCATTCACCTACAATGAGCAGTTCTTC TRBJ2-1 TRBV27 NA NA
CASSLGTGGSEQYF TGTGCCAGCAGCTTAGGGACAGGGGGTAGCGAGCAGTACTTC TRBJ2-7 TRBV13 few TRBD1
CASTEGYPGSPLHF TGTGCCAGCACCGAAGGGTATCCAGGTTCACCCCTCCACTTT TRBJ1-6 TRBV6-5 NA NA
CASSEAGERTDTQYF TGTGCCAGCAGCGAAGCAGGGGAACGCACAGATACGCAGTATTTT TRBJ2-3 TRBV9 NA NA
CASSFGTEQFF TGTGCCAGCAGCTTTGGGACTGAGCAGTTCTTC TRBJ2-1 TRBV5-6 few NA
CASSQVDLRGQYF TGTGCCAGCAGCCAAGTGGACCTACGAGGGCAGTACTTC TRBJ2-5 TRBV14 NA NA
CASSLVGDWDSPLHF TGTGCCAGCAGTTTGGTGGGAGATTGGGATTCACCCCTCCACTTT TRBJ1-6 TRBV12-3/TRBV12-4 few NA
CASSLRVEYEQFF TGCGCCAGCAGCTTGAGAGTCGAGTATGAGCAGTTCTTC TRBJ2-1 TRBV5-1 NA NA
CASSPERYNSPLHF TGTGCCAGCAGCCCGGAGCGGTATAATTCACCCCTCCACTTT TRBJ1-6 TRBV12-3/TRBV12-4 NA NA
CATSSQETDYNEQFF TGTGCCACCAGTTCCCAGGAGACTGACTACAATGAGCAGTTCTTC TRBJ2-1 TRBV24-1 NA NA
CAILEGAPRYGYTF TGTGCCATCCTCGAAGGGGCACCGCGGTATGGCTACACCTTC TRBJ1-2 TRBV7-6 NA NA
CASSIVGHRRPEAFF TGTGCCAGTAGTATAGTGGGGCACAGGCGACCTGAAGCTTTCTTT TRBJ1-1 TRBV19 NA NA
CASGREGGVPKNIQYF TGTGCCAGCGGAAGAGAAGGGGGGGTTCCCAAAAACATTCAGTACTTC TRBJ2-4 TRBV2 few NA
CASSSTLNYGYTF TGTGCCAGCAGCTCCACCTTAAACTATGGCTACACCTTC TRBJ1-2 TRBV7-9 NA NA
CASSPKASVAAGEFF TGTGCCAGCAGCCCGAAAGCCTCGGTGGCGGCCGGGGAGTTCTTC TRBJ2-1 TRBV4-2 NA NA
CSARQDTYEQYF TGCAGTGCCAGACAGGACACCTACGAGCAGTACTTC TRBJ2-7 TRBV20-1 NA NA
CASSFGGGAYEQYF TGTGCCAGCAGTTTCGGGGGGGGGGCCTACGAGCAGTACTTC TRBJ2-7 TRBV6-5 NA TRBD2
CASSLAQDTYEQYF TGTGCCAGCAGCTTGGCCCAGGACACCTACGAGCAGTACTTC TRBJ2-7 TRBV5-5 few NA
CASSQVWGLNTEAFF TGCGCCAGCAGCCAAGTATGGGGGCTGAACACTGAAGCTTTCTTT TRBJ1-1 TRBV4-1 NA NA
CASSPRGLSTEAFF TGTGCCAGCAGCCCCCGGGGCCTTAGCACTGAAGCTTTCTTT TRBJ1-1 TRBV12-3/TRBV12-4 NA NA
CASSTPGSHNEQFF TGTGCCAGCAGCACCCCCGGGAGCCACAATGAGCAGTTCTTC TRBJ2-1 TRBV13 few NA
CASSFGQDHNEQFF TGTGCCAGCAGCTTCGGGCAGGACCACAATGAGCAGTTCTTC TRBJ2-1 TRBV5-6 few NA
CASSLVGVTEAFF TGCGCCAGCAGCTTGGTTGGAGTCACTGAAGCTTTCTTT TRBJ1-1 TRBV5-1 few NA
CASSFADEQYF TGTGCCAGCAGCTTCGCAGACGAGCAGTACTTC TRBJ2-7 TRBV7-9 NA NA
CSARELAPSNSYEQYF TGCAGTGCTAGGGAGTTGGCACCATCCAACTCCTACGAGCAGTACTTC TRBJ2-7 TRBV20-1 NA NA
CASSIDGFEGNGYTF TGTGCCAGTAGTATAGATGGTTTTGAAGGGAATGGCTACACCTTC TRBJ1-2 TRBV19 few NA
CSARGAPDNEQFF TGCAGTGCTAGAGGGGCCCCCGATAATGAGCAGTTCTTC TRBJ2-1 TRBV20-1 NA NA
CASSVADGPREQYF TGTGCCAGCAGCGTAGCCGACGGTCCAAGGGAGCAGTACTTC TRBJ2-7 TRBV9 NA NA
CASSLGEGMKLNYGYTF TGTGCCAGCAGCTTAGGGGAGGGGATGAAACTGAACTATGGCTACACCTTC TRBJ1-2 TRBV7-6 NA NA
CASSYTYGRTEAFF TGTGCCAGCAGTTACACCTATGGGAGGACTGAAGCTTTCTTT TRBJ1-1 TRBV6-5 NA NA
CASSHNPGQGWETQYF TGTGCCAGCAGCCATAACCCGGGACAGGGTTGGGAGACCCAGTACTTC TRBJ2-5 TRBV7-9 NA TRBD1
CSAYTGMGDTQYF TGCAGTGCCTATACAGGGATGGGAGATACGCAGTATTTT TRBJ2-3 TRBV20-1 few NA
CASSQEARSYGYTF TGCGCCAGCAGCCAAGAGGCCAGGAGTTATGGCTACACCTTC TRBJ1-2 TRBV4-1 few NA
CASSVTGRSFKRIELGTEAFF TGTGCCAGCAGTGTGACAGGGCGATCCTTTAAGAGGATAGAGTTGGGCACTGAAGCTTTCTTT TRBJ1-1 TRBV25-1 NA TRBD1
CSARAQGQETQYF TGCAGTGCTAGAGCCCAGGGGCAAGAGACCCAGTACTTC TRBJ2-5 TRBV20-1 few NA
CASSLVDSSYEQYF TGTGCCAGCAGCTTAGTGGACAGCTCCTACGAGCAGTACTTC TRBJ2-7 TRBV7-8 few NA
CASSIGPDSEQYF TGTGCCAGTAGTATAGGCCCGGACAGCGAGCAGTACTTC TRBJ2-7 TRBV19 NA NA
CASSYHPRTFTYTF TGTGCCAGCAGTTACCACCCTCGGACCTTCACCTACACCTTC TRBJ1-2 TRBV6-2/TRBV6-3 few NA
CASSAGQRGTEAFF TGTGCCAGCAGCGCCGGACAGAGGGGGACTGAAGCTTTCTTT TRBJ1-1 TRBV9 few NA
CASSLDVGLAIYNEQFF TGTGCCAGCAGCTTAGATGTGGGACTAGCTATCTACAATGAGCAGTTCTTC TRBJ2-1 TRBV7-9 few TRBD2